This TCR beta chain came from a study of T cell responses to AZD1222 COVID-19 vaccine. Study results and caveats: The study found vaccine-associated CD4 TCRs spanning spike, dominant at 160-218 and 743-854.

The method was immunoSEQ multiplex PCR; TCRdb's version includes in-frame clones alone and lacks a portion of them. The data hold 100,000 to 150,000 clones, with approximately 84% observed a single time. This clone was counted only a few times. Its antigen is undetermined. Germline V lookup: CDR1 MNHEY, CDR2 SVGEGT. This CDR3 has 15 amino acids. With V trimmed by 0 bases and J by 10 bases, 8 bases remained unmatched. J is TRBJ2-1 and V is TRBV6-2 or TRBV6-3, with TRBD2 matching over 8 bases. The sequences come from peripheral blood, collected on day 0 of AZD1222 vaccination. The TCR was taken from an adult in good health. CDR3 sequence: CASSYSEDSGAEQFF. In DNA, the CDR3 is TGTGCCAGCAGTTACTCGGAGGATAGCGGGGCCGAGCAGTTCTTC.